The 22 T cell receptor beta chains below come from one sample, sequenced in a study of blood T cell repertoires in COVID-19. The method was immunoSEQ multiplex PCR; TCRdb's version includes in-frame clones alone and lacks a portion of them. The sample contains fewer than 40,000 clones, roughly 88% of which appear only once. Sequences were obtained from peripheral blood. The receptors were gathered from a man aged 60-69 years with active COVID-19.

The J gene is TRBJ2-1, the V gene TRBV9, with 8 bases fitting TRBD2. J gave up 6 bases and V 0 bases, and 8 bases lay outside the gene matches. The germline CDR1 and CDR2 sequences are SGDLS and YYNGEE. This CDR3 has 16 residues. Here the CDR3 reads CASSVVSGTSFNEQFF. The DNA of the CDR3 is TGTGCCAGCAGCGTAGTTAGCGGGACTTCTTTCAATGAGCAGTTCTTC.

V and J are TRBV7-3 and TRBJ1-2, with 7 bases aligning to TRBD1. Germline assignment: CDR1 SGHTA and CDR2 FQGTGA. V lost 1 base and J lost 4; bases outside the gene matches: 9. This CDR3 contains 16 residues. CDR3 amino acids: CASSLNEQGSSYGYTF. The CDR3, as DNA: TGTGCCAGCAGCTTAAACGAACAGGGGTCAAGCTATGGCTACACCTTC.

The chain combines TRBV7-8 with TRBJ1-5, with D possibly TRBD1 on 5 matching bases. V was clipped by 0 bases and J by 1 base, with 13 bases between them. Germline CDR1 SGHVS, CDR2 FQNEAQ. This CDR3 region has 17 residues. CDR3 amino acids: CASSLAIGGPSNQPQHF. The CDR3, as DNA: TGTGCCAGCAGCTTAGCGATCGGGGGTCCCAGCAATCAGCCCCAGCATTTT.

V and J are TRBV24-1 and TRBJ2-2, with TRBD1 matching 7 bases. CDR1 KGHDR and CDR2 SFDVKD come from the germline V gene. V lost 5 bases, J lost 1 base, and 0 bases stayed unmatched. The CDR3 length is 14 residues. In DNA form, the CDR3 reads TGTGCCACCAGTGGGACAGGGAACACCGGGGAGCTGTTTTTT. Encoded protein: CATSGTGNTGELFF.

This chain joins TRBV5-8 and TRBJ2-1; 15 bases map to TRBD2. Germline CDR1 SGHTS, CDR2 YDEGEE. The CDR3 sequence is 17 residues long. Germline trimming cut 8 bases from V and 0 bases from J; bases unmatched to any gene: 6. The chain's CDR3 is CASPGTSGRSSYNEQFF. In nucleotides, the CDR3 is TGTGCCAGTCCAGGGACTAGCGGGAGGAGCTCCTACAATGAGCAGTTCTTC.

The rearrangement uses TRBV11-2 and TRBJ1-2; 7 bases fit TRBD1. CDR3 length: 16 residues. Germline V gene sequence: CDR1 SGHAT, CDR2 FQNNGV. V dropped 0 bases and J dropped 4; count of bases not matched to a gene: 8. The CDR3 region has the DNA TGTGCCAGCAGCTTAGAAGGGGGCGAGGGCCTCTATGGCTACACCTTC. It codes for CASSLEGGEGLYGYTF.

The chain couples TRBV20-1 to TRBJ2-7, with TRBD2 matching 12 bases. Germline V CDR1 and CDR2: DFQATT, SNEGSKA (reference sequence). The length of the CDR3 is 15 residues. J lost 1 base, V lost 3 bases, and 4 bases had no gene match. CDR3 in DNA: TGCAGTGCTAGTCCACTAGCGGGAGGATCCTACGAGCAGTACTTC. Its translation is CSASPLAGGSYEQYF.

V gene TRBV27 combines with J gene TRBJ2-7, with 9 bases identical to TRBD1. This CDR3 contains 15 residues. The germline V gene encodes CDR1 MNHEY and CDR2 SMNVEV (reference sequence). Trimming removed 2 bases from V and 2 bases from J; junction bases left unmatched: 4. CDR3 coding DNA: TGTGCCAGCAGTTTAGGACAGGGGCAAGCCTACGAGCAGTACTTC. It yields the protein CASSLGQGQAYEQYF.

This clone was picked up one time. The J gene is TRBJ1-1, the V gene TRBV5-1, with 7 bases aligning to TRBD1. V lost 3 bases and J lost 2; bases outside the gene matches: 4. Germline V gives CDR1 SGHRS, CDR2 YFSETQ. This CDR3 is 14 amino acids long. CDR3 sequence: CASSSQGGNTEAFF. In DNA form, the CDR3 reads TGCGCCAGCAGCTCCCAGGGGGGAAACACTGAAGCTTTCTTT.

The J gene is TRBJ2-3, the V gene TRBV10-3; no clear D gene. V shed 6 bases and J shed 6 bases, with 16 bases lying between them. Germline V gives CDR1 ENHRY, CDR2 SYGVKD. The CDR3 consists of 14 residues. The chain's CDR3 is CAIRSPQVRDTQYF. The DNA of the CDR3 is TGTGCCATCAGGAGCCCCCAAGTCCGGGATACGCAGTATTTT.

The chain links TRBV11-2 to TRBJ2-7; TRBD2 matches at 8 bases. The ends lost 4 bases at V and 9 bases at J; junction bases unmatched: 11. The germline V gene has CDR1 SGHAT and CDR2 FQNNGV. This CDR3 contains 14 residues. CDR3 bases: TGTGCCAGCAGCTATACTAGCGGCCCAGAGGGGCAGTACTTC. It encodes CASSYTSGPEGQYF.

The chain combines TRBV12-3 or TRBV12-4 with TRBJ2-7; D unresolved. The V gene lost 3 bases and the J gene lost 5 bases, with 11 bases spanning the gap. The CDR3 is 13 amino acids. This CDR3 is CASSFRTVDEQYF. The CDR3, as DNA: TGTGCCAGCAGTTTCCGAACAGTTGACGAGCAGTACTTC.

CDR3 DNA sequence: TGTGCCAGCAGTTTAGTGGCCTATGGCTACACCTTC. Encoded protein: CASSLVAYGYTF. The chain couples TRBV28 to TRBJ1-2, with unresolved D. Germline V gene sequence: CDR1 MDHEN, CDR2 SYDVKM. There are 12 residues in the CDR3. Trimming took off 2 bases at V and 4 bases at J, with 5 bases between the two ends.

This chain connects TRBV18 to TRBJ2-1, with 14 bases matching TRBD2. V lost 1 base to trimming and J lost 5 bases; unmatched junction nucleotides: 4. Germline loops: CDR1 KGHSH, CDR2 LQKENI. CDR3 length: 17 residues. The CDR3: CASSPLGLAGGDNEQFF. Here the CDR3 DNA reads TGTGCCAGCTCACCACTAGGACTAGCGGGAGGAGACAATGAGCAGTTCTTC.

The chain is built from TRBV20-1 and TRBJ1-1, with D hard to call. Trimming shortened V by 6 bases and J by 3 bases, and 8 bases separated the two germline ends. From germline, CDR1 is DFQATT and CDR2 SNEGSKA (reference sequence). The CDR3 has 11 amino acids. In DNA, the CDR3 is TGCAGTGCCGAGAGGGACACTGAAGCTTTCTTT. Translated: CSAERDTEAFF.

The V call is TRBV27, the J call TRBJ2-5, with D possibly TRBD2 on 5 matching bases. This CDR3 contains 15 residues. The germline CDR1 and CDR2 sequences are MNHEY and SMNVEV (reference sequence). V lost 6 bases, J lost 5 bases, and 19 bases lay in between. CDR3 coding DNA: TGTGCCAGCAGCATGACTCCCGGGAATCGGGAGACCCAGTACTTC. Translating gives CASSMTPGNRETQYF.

This rearrangement joins TRBV5-6 to TRBJ2-7; TRBD1 matches 12 bases. Per the germline V gene, CDR1 is SGHDT and CDR2 is YYEEEE. CDR3 length: 18 amino acids. V trimming: 1 base; J trimming: 4 bases; junction bases outside the gene matches: 12. Here the CDR3 reads CASSLRRSGTGGGYEQYF. CDR3 DNA: TGTGCCAGCAGCTTGAGGAGATCCGGGACAGGGGGCGGGTACGAGCAGTACTTC.

The CDR3 sequence is CASTGGTSYNEQFF. The CDR3 nucleotides read TGTGCCAGCACCGGCGGGACGAGCTACAATGAGCAGTTCTTC. V is TRBV2 and J is TRBJ2-1, with D possibly TRBD2 on 6 matching bases. Germline-derived CDR1 and CDR2 are SNHLY and FYNNEI. V lost 7 bases and J lost 3, with 13 bases in between. CDR3 length: 14 residues.

The genes are TRBV7-9 and TRBJ2-3, with 7 bases matching TRBD1. V was clipped by 4 bases and J by 1 base; unmatched bases: 5. The germline gives CDR1 SEHNR, CDR2 FQNEAQ (reference sequence). The CDR3 has 15 amino acids. The chain's CDR3 is CASSWTGGGTDTQYF. Here the CDR3 DNA reads TGTGCCAGCAGCTGGACAGGCGGTGGCACAGATACGCAGTATTTT.

J is TRBJ2-7 and V is TRBV2; D perhaps matches TRBD2 (5 bases). V dropped 8 bases and J dropped 4 bases, with 15 bases sitting between them. Germline CDR1 is SNHLY and CDR2 is FYNNEI. This CDR3 is 13 amino acids long. The CDR3 sequence is CASLGLHLYEQYF. The CDR3, as DNA: TGTGCCAGCCTCGGACTCCACCTATACGAGCAGTACTTC.

V and J are TRBV6-6 and TRBJ2-3, with unresolved D. From germline, CDR1 is MNHNY and CDR2 SVGAGI (reference sequence). CDR3 size: 13 residues. V gave up 5 bases and J gave up 4 bases, with 10 bases separating them. The CDR3 is CASSRPSPDTQYF. The CDR3 nucleotides read TGTGCCAGCAGTCGGCCGAGTCCAGATACGCAGTATTTT.

The chain carries TRBV7-8 and TRBJ1-2, with 8 positions matching TRBD1. The germline V gene has CDR1 SGHVS and CDR2 FQNEAQ. The CDR3 sequence is 17 residues long. Losses at the gene ends were 5 bases for V and 2 bases for J; bases not matched to a gene: 13. CDR3 nucleotides: TGTGCCAGCAGCCTGCGACAGGGGCGAGGGGGCAACTATGGCTACACCTTC. Its protein product is CASSLRQGRGGNYGYTF. The full variable domain, completed using reference TRBV7-8 and TRBJ1-2, is GAGVSQSPRYKVAKRGQDVALRCDPISGHVSLFWYQQALGQGPEFLTYFQNEAQLDKSGLPSDRFFAERPEGSVSTLKIQRTQQEDSAVYLCASSLRQGRGGNYGYTFGSGTRLTVV.